This T cell receptor beta chain was sequenced in a study of T cell responses to AZD1222 COVID-19 vaccine. Turning to the study itself: Analyses pooled second doses at about 4 or about 12 weeks.

Concerning this clone itself: Its antigen is currently unknown. Within the sample, other DNA sequences also encode this same CDR3.

The repertoire was sequenced with immunoSEQ multiplex PCR; TCRdb's copy has only in-frame clones and lacks some. The sample shows around 130,000 clones, under 95% of them seen only once. General study findings and limits: Spike as a whole was targeted by vaccine-associated CD4 TCRs, dominant at 160-218 and 743-854. It should be noted that donors were predominantly white British and more often female, and clonal diversity was possibly underestimated.

V was shortened by 2 bases and J by 5 bases, with 12 bases between the two germline ends. Germline values: CDR1 SEHNR, CDR2 FQNEAQ (reference sequence). The length of the CDR3 is 14 residues. This chain connects TRBV7-9 to TRBJ2-5, with D unresolved. The sequences come from peripheral blood, collected on day 0 of AZD1222 vaccination. The TCR comes from an adult in good health. CDR3 sequence (DNA): TGTGCCAGCAGCTTAAGGCAAGGCGGCGAGACCCAGTACTTC. Its protein is CASSLRQGGETQYF.